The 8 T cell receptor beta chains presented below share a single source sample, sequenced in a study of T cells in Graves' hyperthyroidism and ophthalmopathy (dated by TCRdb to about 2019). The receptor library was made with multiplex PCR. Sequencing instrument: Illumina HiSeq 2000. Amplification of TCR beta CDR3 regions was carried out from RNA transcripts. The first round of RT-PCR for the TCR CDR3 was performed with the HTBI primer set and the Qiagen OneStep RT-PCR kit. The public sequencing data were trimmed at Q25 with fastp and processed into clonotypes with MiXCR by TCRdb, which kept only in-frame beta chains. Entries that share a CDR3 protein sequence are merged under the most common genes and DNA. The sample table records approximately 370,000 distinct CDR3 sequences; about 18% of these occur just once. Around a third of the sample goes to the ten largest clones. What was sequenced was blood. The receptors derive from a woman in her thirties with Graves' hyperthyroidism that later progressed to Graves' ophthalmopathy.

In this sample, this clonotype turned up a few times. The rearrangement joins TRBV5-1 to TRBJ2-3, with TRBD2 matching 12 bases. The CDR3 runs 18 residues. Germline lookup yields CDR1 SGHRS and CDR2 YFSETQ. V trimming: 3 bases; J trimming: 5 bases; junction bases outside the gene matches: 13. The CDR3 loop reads CASSYPSGRAGLRDTQYF. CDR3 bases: TGCGCCAGCAGCTACCCTAGCGGGAGGGCCGGTTTACGAGATACGCAGTATTTT.

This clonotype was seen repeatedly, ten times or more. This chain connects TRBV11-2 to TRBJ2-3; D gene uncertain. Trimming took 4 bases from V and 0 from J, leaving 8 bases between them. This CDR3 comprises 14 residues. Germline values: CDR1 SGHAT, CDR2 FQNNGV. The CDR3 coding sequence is TGTGCCAGCAGCTCACTTACTAGCACAGATACGCAGTATTTT. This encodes CASSSLTSTDTQYF.

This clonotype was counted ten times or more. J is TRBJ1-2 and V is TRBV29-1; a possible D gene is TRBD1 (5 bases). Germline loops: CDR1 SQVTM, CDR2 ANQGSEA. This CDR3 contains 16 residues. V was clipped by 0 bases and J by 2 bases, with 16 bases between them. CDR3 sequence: CSVEDRQGGPNYGYTF. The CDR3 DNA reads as TGCAGCGTTGAAGATCGGCAGGGTGGGCCGAACTATGGCTACACCTTC.

For the CDR3, the DNA is TGTGCCAGCAGCCAAGGGACAAGTGTTAACTATGGCTACACCTTC. This encodes CASSQGTSVNYGYTF. The rearrangement links TRBV4-2 to TRBJ1-2; D perhaps matches TRBD1 (5 bases). V dropped 1 base and J dropped 1 base, with 10 bases sitting between them. Germline CDR1 reads LGHNA; CDR2 reads YNFKEQ. The CDR3 sequence is 15 residues long.

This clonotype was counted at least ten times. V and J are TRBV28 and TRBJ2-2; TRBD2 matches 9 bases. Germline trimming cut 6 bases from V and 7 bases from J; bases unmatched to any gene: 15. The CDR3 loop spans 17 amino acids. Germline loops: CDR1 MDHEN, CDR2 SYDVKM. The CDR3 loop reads CASRESTGLANGGELFF. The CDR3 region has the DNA TGTGCCAGCAGGGAATCTACGGGACTAGCTAACGGCGGGGAGCTGTTTTTT.

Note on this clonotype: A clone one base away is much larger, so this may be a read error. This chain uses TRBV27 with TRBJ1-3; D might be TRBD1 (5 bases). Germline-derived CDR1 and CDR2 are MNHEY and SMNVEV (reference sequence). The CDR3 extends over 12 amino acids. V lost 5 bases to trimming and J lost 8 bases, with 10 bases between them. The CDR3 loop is CASSPGGDTIYF. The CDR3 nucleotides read TGTGCCAGCAGTCCCGGGGGAGACACCATATATTTT.

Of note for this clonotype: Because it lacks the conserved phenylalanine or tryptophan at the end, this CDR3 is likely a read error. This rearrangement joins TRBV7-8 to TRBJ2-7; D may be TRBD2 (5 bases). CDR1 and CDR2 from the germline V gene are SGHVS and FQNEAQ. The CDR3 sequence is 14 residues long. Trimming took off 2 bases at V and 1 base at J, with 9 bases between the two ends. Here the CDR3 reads CASSLRPGSYEQYL. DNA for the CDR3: TGTGCCAGCAGCTTACGGCCGGGATCCTACGAGCAGTACCTC.

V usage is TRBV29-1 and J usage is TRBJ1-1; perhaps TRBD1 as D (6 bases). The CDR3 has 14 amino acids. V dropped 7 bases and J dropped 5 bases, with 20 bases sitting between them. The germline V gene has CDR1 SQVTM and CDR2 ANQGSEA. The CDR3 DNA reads TGCAGCGCAATGAAGGACAGTTTTATTACTGAAGCTTTCTTT. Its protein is CSAMKDSFITEAFF. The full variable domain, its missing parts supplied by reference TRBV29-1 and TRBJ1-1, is SAVISQKPSRDICQRGTSLTIQCQVDSQVTMMFWYRQQPGQSLTLIATANQGSEATYESGFVIDKFPISRPNLTFSTLTVSNMSPEDSSIYLCSAMKDSFITEAFFGQGTRLTVV.